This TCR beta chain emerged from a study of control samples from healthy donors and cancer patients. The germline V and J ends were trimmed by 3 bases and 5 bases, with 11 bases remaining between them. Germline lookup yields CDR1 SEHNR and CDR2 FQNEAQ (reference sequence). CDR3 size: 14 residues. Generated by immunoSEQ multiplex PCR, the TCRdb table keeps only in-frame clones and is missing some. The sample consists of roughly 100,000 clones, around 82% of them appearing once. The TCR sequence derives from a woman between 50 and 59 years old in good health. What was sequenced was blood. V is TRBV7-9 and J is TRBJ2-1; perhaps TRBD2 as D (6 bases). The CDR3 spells CASSFRDLNNEQFF. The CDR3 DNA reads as TGTGCCAGCAGCTTTAGGGACTTAAACAATGAGCAGTTCTTC.